Below, one T cell receptor (beta chain) is given with its context. Its cognate antigen is unknown. Carried by the TCR beta cDNA libraries were unique molecular identifiers. One entry per CDR3 protein, called by TCRdb with MiXCR from the PCR reads. The sample has hundreds of thousands of distinct CDR3 sequences, less than 35% seen once. The sample originates from a study of post-analysis software for immune sequencing data. Regarding the study as a whole: A few TRBV segments (TRBV5-6, TRBV5-1 and TRBV20-1 among them) occurred more frequently in patients than in controls. Multiple sclerosis patients had significantly lower normalized Chao1 diversity than controls.

The J segment lost 7 bases and the V segment lost 8 bases, leaving 12 bases of the junction unmatched. CDR1 is MDHEN, CDR2 SYDVKM, per germline. This CDR3 is built from 15 residues. The TCR originated in a girl between 5 and 17 years old with multiple sclerosis. The gene calls are TRBV28 and TRBJ2-1, with 9 bases matching TRBD1. Sequenced input: blood. DNA of the CDR3: TGTGCCAGCCACCTCGGGACAGGGACTTGTAATGAGCAGTTCTTC. Translation gives CASHLGTGTCNEQFF.